This T cell receptor beta chain was documented in a study of blood T cell repertoires in COVID-19. About the study: The United States, Italy and Spain were the sources of the acute and convalescent COVID-19 samples. T cells, B-cell-depleted T cells, or PBMCs provided the cDNA or gDNA that served as material.

Methods used by the authors: For nucleated cells, counts were estimated from reference gene primer amplification. The assay was immunoSEQ multiplex PCR, and TCRdb's table has in-frame clones only and misses some. For V, J and clone size, that table is used; D and trimming come from the DNA. The sample consists of roughly 180,000 clones, approximately 80% of them appearing once. CDR1 is SNHLY, CDR2 FYNNEI, per germline. This CDR3 region has 15 residues. The V gene lost 6 bases and the J gene lost 3 bases, with 15 bases spanning the gap. This clone was observed at least ten times. This chain links TRBV2 with TRBJ1-5, with D perhaps matching TRBD1 (6 bases). This TCR was sampled from a woman between 50 and 59 years old with active or convalescent COVID-19. Sequencing used peripheral blood. The CDR3 nucleotides are TGTGCCAGCAGCCCCGACAGGATTCTCAATCAGCCCCAGCATTTT. Encoded protein: CASSPDRILNQPQHF.